The entry below gives a single T cell receptor (beta chain) sequence along with its context. No antigen is known for it. The junction had 14 bases not matched to a gene; V was cut back by 1 base and J by 5 bases. Germline CDR1 and CDR2: DFQATT and SNEGSKA (reference sequence). The CDR3 contains 18 residues. Each donor (without exception) was a healthy Caucasian. The entry originates in a study of identical twins. TCRdb re-derived calls from the 5' RACE reads in MiXCR, one entry per CDR3 protein. The data show about 250,000 distinct CDR3 sequences, with 11% to 15% seen just once and about 9% held by the top ten. Study conclusions and caveats: In cord blood, abundant beta clonotypes had fewer insertions; memory showed no trend. For out-of-frame beta sequences, excess twin sharing was weaker. The presence of invariant MAIT and iNKT cells could partly confound analyses of zero-insertion sequences.

The receptor comes from a young woman in good health. The chain is built from TRBV20-1 and TRBJ2-1, with 10 positions matching TRBD2. Sequencing input: memory (CD45RO+) T cells sorted from blood. DNA of the CDR3: TGCAGTGCTAGAGTCTCAAGCGGGGGGGCCGAGGCCCACAATGAGCAGTTCTTC. Amino acids: CSARVSSGGAEAHNEQFF.